This T cell receptor (beta chain) was sequenced for a study of regulatory T cells in long-lasting Graves disease. Background on the study: Persistence in Graves' disease required over 5 years of antithyroid drugs plus positive TSH receptor antibodies. General observations from the study: Preferential use of TRBV28, TRBJ1-2 and TRBJ2-5 was seen in persistent disease. Thyroid tissue was not sampled; only peripheral blood was.

Time point: persistent/refractory GD, antithyroid drugs over 5 years with positive TRAb. RNA from PBMCs was the source of the TCR library. It was by American Thyroid Association guidelines that Graves' disease was diagnosed. Of note for this clonotype: Its target is not known. The junction differs from germline at one of its ends, possibly a read error.

The CDR3 totals 15 residues. Germline CDR1 and CDR2: LGHDT and YNNKEL (reference sequence). Arm-PCR of CDR3 regions with iRepertoire HTBI primers generated TCR beta libraries. One entry per CDR3 protein results from TCRdb running MiXCR on the multiplex PCR reads. The sample records roughly 400,000 distinct CDR3 sequences, around 20% being singletons. Sequenced material: peripheral blood mononuclear cells (PBMCs), taken when the disease was refractory, from a patient treated with antithyroid drugs. The sequence was collected from a female donor with Graves disease. The chain has TRBV3-1 and TRBJ2-2; the D gene is possibly TRBD2 (5 bases). The CDR3 coding sequence is TGTGCCAGCAGCCAAGCAGGACTGAACACCGGGGAGCTGGTTTTT. Encoded protein: CASSQAGLNTGELVF.